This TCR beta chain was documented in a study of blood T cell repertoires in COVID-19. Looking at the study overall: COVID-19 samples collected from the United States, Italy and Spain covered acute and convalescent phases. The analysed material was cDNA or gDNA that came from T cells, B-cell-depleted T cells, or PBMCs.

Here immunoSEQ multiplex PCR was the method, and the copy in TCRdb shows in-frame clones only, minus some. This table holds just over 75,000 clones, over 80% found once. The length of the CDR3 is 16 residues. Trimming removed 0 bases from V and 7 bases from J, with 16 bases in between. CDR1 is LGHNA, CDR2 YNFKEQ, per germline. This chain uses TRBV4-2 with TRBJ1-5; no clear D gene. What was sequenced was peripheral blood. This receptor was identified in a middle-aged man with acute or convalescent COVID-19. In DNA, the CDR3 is TGTGCCAGCAGCCAAGATCGAGAAAGGGAGAACCAGCCCCAGCATTTT. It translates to CASSQDRERENQPQHF.